The rows below give T cell receptor beta chains drawn from one sample of a study of T cells in Graves' hyperthyroidism and ophthalmopathy. One entry per CDR3 protein results from TCRdb running MiXCR on the multiplex PCR reads. The table lists 450,000 to 650,000 distinct CDR3 sequences, roughly 20% of them singletons. Sequencing used blood. These receptors were collected from a man aged 18 to 30 with Graves' hyperthyroidism. The CDR3 runs from the conserved cysteine through the conserved F or W. The order of the fields is clone size, J gene, V gene, D gene, CDR3 protein, CDR3 DNA. A D gene is named only where the DNA matches it firmly. Some rows have no size entry. The others give once, few or many, or a class for an expanded clone.

>many|TRBJ1-1|TRBV5-1|-
CASSLGKALGAEAFF
TGCGCCAGCAGCCTGGGAAAGGCCTTGGGTGCTGAAGCTTTCTTT
>many|TRBJ2-7|TRBV6-5|TRBD2
CASSSPAGGIEQYF
TGTGCCAGCAGTTCCCCAGCGGGGGGTATCGAGCAGTACTTC
>few|TRBJ1-1|TRBV6-1|-
CASGTNMNTEAFF
TGTGCCAGCGGAACAAACATGAACACTGAAGCTTTCTTT
>many|TRBJ1-2|TRBV29-1|-
CSVEPGSNYGYTF
TGCAGCGTTGAACCGGGGTCTAACTATGGCTACACCTTC
>-|TRBJ2-7|TRBV3-1|-
CASSQYRGGYEQYF
TGTGCCAGCAGCCAATACAGGGGAGGGTACGAGCAGTACTTC
>many|TRBJ2-5|TRBV4-2|TRBD2
CASSAVAGINQETQYF
TGTGCCAGCAGCGCCGTAGCGGGGATTAATCAAGAGACCCAGTACTTC
>many|TRBJ1-2|TRBV29-1|-
CSVTDRTNYGYTF
TGCAGCGTCACCGACAGGACTAACTATGGCTACACCTTC
>-|TRBJ2-5|TRBV6-1|-
CASSIQGGGETQYF
TGTGCCAGCAGTATCCAGGGGGGGGGAGAGACCCAGTACTTC
>many|TRBJ2-5|TRBV2|-
CASSDGAGETQYF
TGTGCCAGCAGTGACGGGGCAGGGGAGACCCAGTACTTC
>-|TRBJ2-7|TRBV11-2|-
CASSLTGQGTHEQYF
TGTGCCAGCAGCTTAACCGGGCAGGGCACGCACGAGCAGTACTTC
>-|TRBJ2-5|TRBV27|TRBD1
CASSTNRGVETQYF
TGTGCCAGCAGTACCAACAGGGGGGTAGAGACCCAGTACTTC
>many|TRBJ1-3|TRBV10-3|-
CAISESRTGNTIYF
TGTGCCATCAGTGAGTCAAGGACTGGAAACACCATATATTTT
>many|TRBJ1-1|TRBV24-1|-
CATSPGSGTEAFF
TGTGCCACCAGTCCCGGATCGGGGACTGAAGCTTTCTTT
>-|TRBJ2-5|TRBV7-2|-
CASSLSGTRETQYF
TGTGCCAGCAGCTTATCCGGGACGAGAGAGACCCAGTACTTC
>many|TRBJ1-3|TRBV20-1|-
CSARDSGLLDTIYF
TGCAGTGCTAGAGACTCGGGACTCCTTGACACCATATATTTT
>-|TRBJ2-7|TRBV10-3|-
CATETTGQSSYEQYF
TGTGCCACCGAAACTACCGGCCAAAGCTCCTACGAGCAGTACTTC
>many|TRBJ2-2|TRBV6-1|TRBD1
CASRDPGQGIVELFF
TGTGCCAGCAGGGACCCGGGACAGGGTATCGTGGAGCTGTTTTTT
>once|TRBJ1-5|TRBV30|-
CAWSPGVNQPQHF
TGTGCCTGGAGTCCCGGGGTCAATCAGCCCCAGCATTTT
>many|TRBJ2-7|TRBV28|-
CASQFGGAVPYEQYF
TGTGCCAGCCAGTTTGGGGGCGCGGTGCCCTACGAGCAGTACTTC
>-|TRBJ2-7|TRBV11-3|-
CASSLGGTSYEQCF
TGTGCCAGCAGCTTAGGCGGAACTTCCTACGAGCAGTGCTTC